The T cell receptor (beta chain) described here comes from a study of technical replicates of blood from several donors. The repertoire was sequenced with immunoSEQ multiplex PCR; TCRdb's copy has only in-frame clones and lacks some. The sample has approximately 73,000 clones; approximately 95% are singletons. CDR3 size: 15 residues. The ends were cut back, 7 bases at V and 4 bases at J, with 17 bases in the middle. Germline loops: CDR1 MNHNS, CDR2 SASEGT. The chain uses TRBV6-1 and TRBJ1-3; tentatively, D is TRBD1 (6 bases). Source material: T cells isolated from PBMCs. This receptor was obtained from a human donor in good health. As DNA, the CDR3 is TGTGCCAGCAACCCCTCTCAGGGGCCGGGAAACACCATATATTTT. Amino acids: CASNPSQGPGNTIYF.